This is a list of T cell receptor beta chains from one sample in a study of CD8+CD57+ T cells in acquired aplastic anemia. Via MiXCR, TCRdb re-called the reads, giving one row per CDR3 protein. The sample lists 100,000 to 150,000 distinct CDR3 sequences, almost 40% occurring once. Material: sorted CD4+, CD8+, or CD8+CD57+ T cells (not recorded which) from PBMCs. Source of these receptors: a human donor with aplastic anemia. Both conserved end residues are part of each CDR3. D genes are given only for firm matches. Clone size, where shown, is once, few, many, or a class for clones that have expanded.

d_gene	abundance	j_gene	v_gene	CDR3aa	CDR3nt
NA	NA	TRBJ1-2	TRBV2	CASNDDFSYGYTF	TGTGCCAGCAACGATGACTTTTCCTATGGCTACACCTTC
NA	NA	TRBJ1-6	TRBV3-1	CASSRYLRTVKYNSPLHF	TGTGCCAGCAGCCGCTACTTAAGGACGGTGAAATATAATTCACCCCTCCACTTT
NA	NA	TRBJ2-1	TRBV7-8	CASSLTGWNEQFF	TGTGCCAGCAGCTTAACTGGTTGGAATGAGCAGTTCTTC
TRBD2	NA	TRBJ2-5	TRBV20-1	CSASLPSGGPRTQYF	TGCAGTGCTAGCCTTCCTAGCGGGGGGCCCAGGACCCAGTACTTC
TRBD2	many	TRBJ2-5	TRBV14	CASSQGTSGGFQETQYF	TGTGCCAGCAGCCAAGGGACTAGCGGGGGGTTCCAAGAGACCCAGTACTTC
NA	NA	TRBJ1-3	TRBV28	CASSLPRGSGNTIYF	TGTGCCAGCAGTTTACCCCGGGGCTCTGGAAACACCATATATTTT
NA	NA	TRBJ1-5	TRBV2	CASSELGPSNQPQHF	TGTGCCAGCAGTGAGTTGGGGCCTAGCAATCAGCCCCAGCATTTT
NA	NA	TRBJ2-1	TRBV5-4	CASSASAEDEQFF	TGTGCCAGCAGCGCTTCGGCCGAGGATGAGCAGTTCTTC
NA	NA	TRBJ1-5	TRBV20-1	CSASPGERNQPQHF	TGCAGTGCTAGCCCCGGGGAGCGCAATCAGCCCCAGCATTTT
NA	few	TRBJ1-3	TRBV4-3	CASSQDRGLSGNTIYF	TGCGCCAGCAGCCAAGATCGGGGACTCTCTGGAAACACCATATATTTT
TRBD1	NA	TRBJ2-7	TRBV29-1	CSVGQGVSYEQYF	TGCAGCGTGGGACAGGGGGTCTCCTACGAGCAGTACTTC
NA	many	TRBJ2-3	TRBV5-1	CASSLDNTDTQYF	TGCGCCAGCAGCTTGGACAACACAGATACGCAGTATTTT
NA	many	TRBJ1-3	TRBV19	CASSTSDSRNTIYF	TGTGCCAGTAGTACCTCTGACAGTCGAAACACCATATATTTT
TRBD2	many	TRBJ2-2	TRBV2	CASSGGGGELFF	TGTGCCAGCAGTGGGGGGGGCGGGGAGCTGTTTTTT
TRBD1	once	TRBJ1-2	TRBV19	CASATGGAAGNYGYTF	TGTGCCAGTGCCACAGGGGGCGCGGCAGGTAACTATGGCTACACCTTC
NA	NA	TRBJ2-5	TRBV3-1	CASSQENPFGTVRWETQYF	TGTGCCAGCAGCCAAGAGAACCCTTTCGGTACGGTCCGTTGGGAGACCCAGTACTTC
TRBD1	few	TRBJ1-6	TRBV7-8	CASSLMGQGVSPLHF	TGTGCCAGCAGCTTAATGGGGCAGGGGGTTTCACCCCTCCACTTT
NA	few	TRBJ2-6	TRBV29-1	CSVEFGSGANVLTF	TGCAGCGTTGAATTCGGCTCTGGGGCCAACGTCCTGACTTTC
NA	NA	TRBJ1-2	TRBV24-1	CATSDEGGGYTF	TGTGCCACCAGTGACGAAGGCGGTGGCTACACCTTC
TRBD1	NA	TRBJ1-1	TRBV10-3	CAISGTGGMNTEAFF	TGTGCCATCAGTGGGACAGGGGGGATGAACACTGAAGCTTTCTTT
NA	NA	TRBJ1-2	TRBV20-1	CSVQDLYGYTF	TGCAGTGTACAGGACCTCTATGGCTACACCTTC
NA	NA	TRBJ2-7	TRBV19	CASSSYREGEQYF	TGTGCCAGTAGTAGCTACAGGGAGGGCGAGCAGTACTTC
NA	few	TRBJ2-1	TRBV10-3	CAISDRQYNEQFF	TGTGCCATCAGTGATCGACAGTACAATGAGCAGTTCTTC
NA	NA	TRBJ2-7	TRBV18	CASSPSYGQYF	TGTGCCAGCTCACCTTCCTACGGGCAGTACTTC
NA	many	TRBJ1-2	TRBV20-1	CSARGPIVDYGYTF	TGCAGTGCTAGAGGACCCATCGTGGACTATGGCTACACCTTC
NA	many	TRBJ1-5	TRBV12-3/TRBV12-4	CASRQGIYSNQPQHF	TGTGCCAGCAGACAGGGAATCTATAGCAATCAGCCCCAGCATTTT
NA	NA	TRBJ1-2	TRBV2	CASSEDGVGYTF	TGTGCCAGCAGTGAAGATGGGGTCGGCTACACCTTC
NA	NA	TRBJ1-1	TRBV4-3	CASSQDRGFGEAFF	TGCGCCAGCAGCCAAGATCGGGGGTTTGGTGAAGCTTTCTTT
NA	few	TRBJ2-5	TRBV5-4	CASSSRTGAGGETQYF	TGTGCCAGCAGCTCCCGGACAGGGGCGGGGGGAGAGACCCAGTACTTC
TRBD2	NA	TRBJ2-1	TRBV19	CASRAGTSGHNEQFF	TGTGCCAGTAGAGCCGGGACTAGCGGGCACAATGAGCAGTTCTTC
NA	many	TRBJ2-7	TRBV6-5	CASSSPGAHYEQYF	TGTGCCAGCAGTTCCCCGGGAGCCCACTACGAGCAGTACTTC
NA	many	TRBJ1-1	TRBV19	CASSMSPGNTEAFF	TGTGCCAGTAGTATGTCCCCGGGGAACACTGAAGCTTTCTTT
NA	many	TRBJ1-5	TRBV30	CAWSLDGNQPQHF	TGTGCCTGGAGTCTCGACGGCAATCAGCCCCAGCATTTT
TRBD1	many	TRBJ1-2	TRBV15	CASQGAGGYTF	TGTGCCTCCCAGGGGGCAGGAGGCTACACCTTC
TRBD1	many	TRBJ1-4	TRBV25-1	CASSVQGARVGKLFF	TGTGCCAGCAGTGTACAGGGGGCGAGAGTCGGAAAACTGTTTTTT
NA	many	TRBJ1-6	TRBV5-1	CASSESQGQSPLHF	TGCGCCAGCAGCGAAAGTCAGGGACAATCACCCCTCCACTTT
NA	NA	TRBJ2-3	TRBV28	CASTALQGVPTDTQYF	TGTGCCAGCACCGCTCTTCAAGGGGTCCCCACAGATACGCAGTATTTT
NA	many	TRBJ1-1	TRBV15	CATSREGRSTEAFF	TGTGCCACCAGCAGAGAGGGCAGAAGCACTGAAGCTTTCTTT
TRBD1	NA	TRBJ2-3	TRBV4-1	CASSQDRWTGDTTKRTDTQYF	TGCGCCAGCAGCCAAGATAGGTGGACAGGGGACACGACAAAACGCACAGATACGCAGTATTTT
NA	NA	TRBJ1-6	TRBV25-1	CASSEWYSPLHF	TGTGCCAGCAGTGAATGGTATTCACCCCTCCACTTT
TRBD2	few	TRBJ2-2	TRBV11-2	CASSLILAGGLRELFF	TGTGCCAGCAGTTTAATACTAGCGGGGGGCTTAAGGGAGCTGTTTTTT
NA	many	TRBJ1-2	TRBV2	CASTGPGNYGYTF	TGTGCCAGCACTGGTCCAGGGAACTATGGCTACACCTTC
NA	NA	TRBJ2-4	TRBV3-1	CASSQDPSSADIQYF	TGTGCCAGCAGCCAAGATCCGTCGTCGGCGGACATTCAGTACTTC
NA	many	TRBJ2-2	TRBV10-3	CVISRKDTGELFF	TGTGTCATCAGCCGGAAGGACACCGGGGAGCTGTTTTTT
NA	many	TRBJ2-1	TRBV6-4	CASSNTGYNEQFF	TGTGCCAGCAGTAACACAGGGTACAATGAGCAGTTCTTC
TRBD1	NA	TRBJ1-2	TRBV29-1	CSVLTSDREVYGYTF	TGCAGCGTCCTAACCTCGGACAGGGAGGTCTATGGCTACACCTTC
TRBD2	once	TRBJ2-2	TRBV29-1	CSVEGEGLAGTGELFF	TGCAGCGTTGAAGGGGAAGGACTAGCGGGGACCGGGGAGCTGTTTTTT
NA	NA	TRBJ2-7	TRBV7-2	CASSLGPPREDEQYF	TGTGCCAGCAGCTTAGGGCCTCCCCGCGAGGACGAGCAGTACTTC
NA	many	TRBJ2-5	TRBV7-9	CASSLATTETQYF	TGTGCCAGCAGCTTAGCTACTACCGAGACCCAGTACTTC
NA	many	TRBJ2-6	TRBV7-6	CASSPNSPGANVLTF	TGTGCCAGCAGCCCAAATAGTCCCGGGGCCAACGTCCTGACTTTC
TRBD1	NA	TRBJ1-2	TRBV6-1	CASSPQGGAGYTF	TGTGCCAGCAGTCCACAGGGGGGGGCTGGCTACACCTTC
NA	NA	TRBJ1-3	TRBV7-8	CASSLGARNTIYF	TGTGCCAGCAGCTTGGGGGCTAGAAACACCATATATTTT
NA	NA	TRBJ2-3	TRBV28	CATSKSGPDTQYF	TGTGCCACCTCAAAGTCGGGGCCGGATACGCAGTATTTT
NA	few	TRBJ2-1	TRBV27	CASSMTRSSYNEQFF	TGTGCCAGCAGTATGACCAGAAGCTCCTACAATGAGCAGTTCTTC
NA	many	TRBJ2-3	TRBV7-2	CASSLVRGSDTQYF	TGTGCCAGCAGCTTAGTGAGGGGGTCAGATACGCAGTATTTT
NA	few	TRBJ1-2	TRBV18	CASSPDRGVGYGYTF	TGTGCCAGCTCACCAGATCGGGGGGTCGGCTATGGCTACACCTTC
NA	medium-sized	TRBJ2-3	TRBV15	CATSRDKATDTQYF	TGTGCCACCAGCAGAGATAAGGCGACAGATACGCAGTATTTT
NA	many	TRBJ2-3	TRBV2	CASSVDPSNTDTQYF	TGTGCCAGCAGTGTTGACCCTAGCAACACAGATACGCAGTATTTT
TRBD1	NA	TRBJ1-1	TRBV29-1	CSVKGQGNTEAFF	TGCAGCGTGAAGGGACAGGGGAACACTGAAGCTTTCTTT